This note documents a single TCR beta chain sequence. No antigen is known for it. This sample is drawn from a study of T cells in localized non-small cell lung cancer. V lost 0 bases, J lost 7 bases, and 13 bases lay in between. The CDR3 extends over 14 amino acids. Germline assignment: CDR1 SGHDN and CDR2 FVKESK. Generated by immunoSEQ multiplex PCR, the TCRdb table keeps only in-frame clones and is missing some. The top ten hold approximately 4.5% of the sample, which has approximately 65,000 clones, roughly 79% seen once. Study-level results: Turning up in adjacent lung were a median 57 of the top 100 tumor clones. Maximal T cell clonality occurred in uninvolved adjacent lung, with tumor ranking below it. Higher blood T cell density tracked longer overall survival.

The TCR sequence derives from a man aged 40-75 years with stage II lung adenocarcinoma. Specimen: PBMCs, collected before any cancer treatment. This chain uses TRBV14 with TRBJ2-7; weak D call: TRBD2 (6 bases). Here the CDR3 DNA reads TGTGCCAGCAGCCAAGAACTAGTGAGCGGGGAGCAGTACTTC. Its protein is CASSQELVSGEQYF.